The source of this T cell receptor beta chain is a study of T-cell reconstitution after alpha-beta-depleted transplantation in children. Only a few counts were recorded for this clonotype. Trimming at V came to 10 bases and at J to 4 bases, leaving 10 bases not matched to a gene. Germline V CDR1 and CDR2: ENHRY, SYGVKD. This CDR3 region has 13 residues. TCRbeta library preparation incorporated unique molecular identifiers. TCRdb processed the PCR reads anew with MiXCR; each CDR3 protein has one entry. The repertoire holds around 380,000 distinct CDR3 sequences, approximately 10% seen once, with roughly 6% in the top ten.

Specimen: PBMCs from the stem cell graft donor, collected from the stem cell graft. This TCR was sampled from a human donor who donated a stem cell graft to a child with acute myeloid leukemia. The chain links TRBV10-3 to TRBJ2-7, with 7 bases identical to TRBD2. The CDR3 bases are TGTGCCACTACCCGAGGGAGGGAGTACGAGCAGTACTTC. Its translation: CATTRGREYEQYF.